The 13 T cell receptor beta chains in this list originate from one sample, sequenced in a study of shared clonotypes between healthy human individuals (TCRdb year 2020). Library preparation was by the immunoSEQ multiplex PCR assay. The immuneACCESS repertoire file appears here via TCRdb, limited to in-frame rearrangements. These files lack a portion of the clones; in checked studies, under half of the deficit traces to unresolved V genes, and the cause of the others is not known. The sample table records about 1.4 million clones; 95% to 97% of these occur just once. The ten largest clones represent about 1% of the sample. Sequenced: naive CD4+ T cells sorted from blood. The cell subset or site label of this sample denotes: CD45RA+ positively selected. The receptors shown here come from a man aged 25-45 years in good health.

The rearrangement joins TRBV7-9 to TRBJ2-5, with 8 nucleotides matching TRBD1. The CDR3 has 15 residues. Germline V lookup: CDR1 SEHNR, CDR2 FQNEAQ (reference sequence). Losses at the gene ends were 2 bases for V and 5 bases for J; bases not matched to a gene: 7. Here the CDR3 reads CASSLRQGPAETQYF. The CDR3 DNA reads TGTGCCAGCAGCTTACGACAGGGGCCGGCGGAGACCCAGTACTTC.

V gene TRBV9 combines with J gene TRBJ2-3; D remains ambiguous. CDR3 size: 16 residues. Germline V gene sequence: CDR1 SGDLS, CDR2 YYNGEE. The V and J ends lost 4 bases and 1 base respectively, with 16 bases between them. The CDR3 DNA sequence: TGTGCCAGCAGCCCCTATCTGGTATTTGGCACAGATACGCAGTATTTT. Translation: CASSPYLVFGTDTQYF.

The chain has TRBV30 and TRBJ2-6; perhaps D is TRBD1 or TRBD2 (5 bases each). V was pared by 0 bases and J by 1 base, with 13 bases between. Per the germline V gene, CDR1 is GTSNPN and CDR2 is SVGIG (reference sequence). This CDR3 has 17 amino acids. CDR3 amino acids: CAWSVPGRSSGANVLTF. Here the CDR3 DNA reads TGTGCCTGGAGTGTACCAGGGAGAAGTTCTGGGGCCAACGTCCTGACTTTC. Looking up the rest from reference TRBV30 and TRBJ2-6 gives the full variable domain: SQTIHQWPATLVQPVGSPLSLECTVEGTSNPNLYWYRQAAGRGLQLLFYSVGIGQISSEVPQNLSASRPQDRQFILSSKKLLLSDSGFYLCAWSVPGRSSGANVLTFGAGSRLTVL.

The V call is TRBV5-1, the J call TRBJ1-4; D unresolved. The CDR3 sequence is 14 residues long. Trimming pared 2 bases from V and 7 bases from J, leaving 12 bases between. Germline CDR1 is SGHRS and CDR2 is YFSETQ. Written as DNA, the CDR3 is TGCGCCAGCAGCTTTGCCCCCACGGGTGAAAAACTGTTTTTT. Residues: CASSFAPTGEKLFF.

V gene TRBV18 combines with J gene TRBJ2-5; 11 bases fit TRBD1. V was pared by 3 bases and J by 4 bases, with 7 bases of the junction left unmatched. Per the germline V gene, CDR1 is KGHSH and CDR2 is LQKENI. This CDR3 contains 16 residues. The CDR3 here is CASSPPGQGVAETQYF. The CDR3 DNA reads TGTGCCAGCTCACCTCCGGGACAGGGGGTAGCAGAGACCCAGTACTTC.

The gene calls are TRBV25-1 and TRBJ2-5; D not certain. Between the trimmed V and J ends, which lost 6 bases and 3 bases, there was a span of 14 bases. The length of the CDR3 is 14 residues. Germline V CDR1 and CDR2: MGHDK, SYGVNS. The CDR3 bases are TGTGCCAGCAGGAATATGCTAGATGAAGAGACCCAGTACTTC. Amino acid sequence: CASRNMLDEETQYF.

J is TRBJ1-5 and V is TRBV2; TRBD1 agrees at 7 bases. V shed 5 bases, J shed 9 bases, and the junction held 7 bases outside the gene matches. This CDR3 comprises 13 residues. CDR1 and CDR2 from the germline V gene are SNHLY and FYNNEI. Here the CDR3 reads CASSSEQGRPQHF. In nucleotides, the CDR3 is TGTGCCAGCAGTTCTGAACAGGGGCGGCCCCAGCATTTT.

The chain is built from TRBV5-1 and TRBJ1-3, with TRBD1 as a possible D gene (6 bases). Trimming removed 4 bases at V and 0 bases at J, with 14 bases between. CDR1 and CDR2 from the germline V gene are SGHRS and YFSETQ. The CDR3 totals 16 residues. The CDR3: CASSPIGQSSGNTIYF. CDR3 bases: TGCGCCAGCAGCCCCATAGGACAGAGCTCTGGAAACACCATATATTTT.

The rearrangement uses TRBV6-5 and TRBJ2-5, with D perhaps matching TRBD1 (6 bases). The CDR3 covers 13 residues. V lost 6 bases to trimming and J lost 1 base, with 9 bases between them. Per the germline V gene, CDR1 is MNHEY and CDR2 is SVGAGI. The CDR3 here is CASRPDSQETQYF. The CDR3 coding sequence is TGTGCCAGCAGACCGGACAGCCAAGAGACCCAGTACTTC.

A single count supports this clone. This chain links TRBV28 with TRBJ2-7; 8 bases align to TRBD1. V dropped 3 bases and J dropped 4; count of bases not matched to a gene: 5. Germline CDR1 is MDHEN and CDR2 is SYDVKM. The CDR3 has 14 residues. The CDR3 protein is CASSFPDRVYEQYF. The CDR3 DNA follows: TGTGCCAGCAGTTTCCCGGACAGGGTTTACGAGCAGTACTTC.

V is TRBV14 and J is TRBJ1-3; possibly TRBD1 for D (6 bases). The CDR3 totals 15 residues. The V gene lost 6 bases and the J gene lost 2 bases, with 14 bases spanning the gap. The germline CDR1 and CDR2 sequences are SGHDN and FVKESK. The CDR3 region has the DNA TGTGCCAGCAGACGACGGGGGGCGACTGGAAACACCATATATTTT. Amino acid sequence: CASRRRGATGNTIYF. The full variable domain, in which reference TRBV14 and TRBJ1-3 provide the parts outside the CDR3, is EAGVTQFPSHSVIEKGQTVTLRCDPISGHDNLYWYRRVMGKEIKFLLHFVKESKQDESGMPNNRFLAERTGGTYSTLKVQPAELEDSGVYFCASRRRGATGNTIYFGEGSWLTVV.

The genes are TRBV4-1 and TRBJ1-4; no clear D gene. The CDR3 contains 12 residues. Trimming took off 5 bases at V and 7 bases at J, with 8 bases between the two ends. Germline loops: CDR1 MGHRA, CDR2 YSYEKL. CDR3 nucleotides: TGCGCCAGCAGCGGTCCGGGTGAAAAACTGTTTTTT. This encodes CASSGPGEKLFF.

This chain connects TRBV6-5 to TRBJ2-7; TRBD1 matches 11 bases. Looked up from germline, CDR1 is MNHEY and CDR2 is SVGAGI. The CDR3 runs to 14 residues. The J segment lost 2 bases and the V segment lost 7 bases, leaving 4 bases of the junction unmatched. The CDR3 loop reads CASTRDRGAYEQYF. The CDR3 DNA is TGTGCCAGCACCAGGGACAGGGGGGCCTACGAGCAGTACTTC.